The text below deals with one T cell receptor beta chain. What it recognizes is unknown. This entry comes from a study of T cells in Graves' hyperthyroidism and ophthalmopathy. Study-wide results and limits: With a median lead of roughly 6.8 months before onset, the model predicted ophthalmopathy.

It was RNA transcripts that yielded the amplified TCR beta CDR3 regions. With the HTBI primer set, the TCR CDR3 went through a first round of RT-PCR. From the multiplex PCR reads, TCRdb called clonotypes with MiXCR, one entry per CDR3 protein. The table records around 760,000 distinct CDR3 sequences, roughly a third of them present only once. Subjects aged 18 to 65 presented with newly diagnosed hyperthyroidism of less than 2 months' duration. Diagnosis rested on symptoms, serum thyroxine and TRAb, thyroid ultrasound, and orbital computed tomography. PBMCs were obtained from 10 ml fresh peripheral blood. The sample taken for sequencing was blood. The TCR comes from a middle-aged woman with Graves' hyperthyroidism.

CDR3 DNA sequence: TGCAGTGCTGGTGCCGGGACAGCTGAAGCTTTCTTT. Amino acid sequence: CSAGAGTAEAFF. J is TRBJ1-1 and V is TRBV20-1; TRBD1 agrees at 7 bases. The germline CDR1 and CDR2 sequences are DFQATT and SNEGSKA (reference sequence). Losses at the gene ends were 5 bases for V and 6 bases for J; bases not matched to a gene: 6. This CDR3 contains 12 residues.